This T cell receptor beta chain emerged from a study of T cell repertoires in cytomegalovirus infection. In the study overall: Shared public TCR beta signatures pointed to both CMV infection and a matching HLA type.

In this sample, this clonotype turned up many times. The antigen is undetermined. TCRdb re-called the reads with MiXCR, one entry per CDR3 protein. The table includes more than 75,000 distinct CDR3 sequences, about 4% detected once. General observations from the study: Within the response measured ex vivo, HLA-C-restricted CMV-specific TCR beta clonotypes were dominant. Summed frequency of shared TCR beta families picked out CMV carriers who also had the relevant HLA.

V was clipped by 6 bases and J by 1 base, with 12 bases between them. CDR1 and CDR2 from the germline V gene are MNHNS and SASEGT. The length of the CDR3 is 14 residues. The chain links TRBV6-1 to TRBJ1-1; tentative D call: TRBD1 (6 bases). What was sequenced was PBMCs. This clonotype was sampled from a human donor in good health (CMV status not recorded). Some clones in this sample may be carry-over from other donors' samples. CDR3 sequence (DNA): TGTGCCAGCAGGGGGAGGGGGGGGAACACTGAAGCTTTCTTT. Translating it yields CASRGRGGNTEAFF.